A single TCR beta chain is shown here with its context. The table came from immunoSEQ multiplex PCR; TCRdb's copy has only in-frame clones and leaves some out. The profile shows roughly 200,000 clones, 81% of them singletons. This sample stems from a study of blood T cell repertoires in COVID-19. Study overall: PBMCs, B-cell-depleted T cells, or T cells provided the cDNA or gDNA that made up the material.

Trimming took off 5 bases at V and 0 bases at J, with 7 bases between the two ends. Germline assignment: CDR1 LGHNA and CDR2 YNFKEQ. The CDR3 is 14 amino acids. This sequence was found in a woman aged 40-49 years with COVID-19, enrolled during active disease. The chain employs TRBV4-2 and TRBJ2-2; D uncertain. The source material was peripheral blood. Here the CDR3 reads CASSLNTNTGELFF. CDR3 in DNA: TGTGCCAGCAGCTTAAATACGAACACCGGGGAGCTGTTTTTT.